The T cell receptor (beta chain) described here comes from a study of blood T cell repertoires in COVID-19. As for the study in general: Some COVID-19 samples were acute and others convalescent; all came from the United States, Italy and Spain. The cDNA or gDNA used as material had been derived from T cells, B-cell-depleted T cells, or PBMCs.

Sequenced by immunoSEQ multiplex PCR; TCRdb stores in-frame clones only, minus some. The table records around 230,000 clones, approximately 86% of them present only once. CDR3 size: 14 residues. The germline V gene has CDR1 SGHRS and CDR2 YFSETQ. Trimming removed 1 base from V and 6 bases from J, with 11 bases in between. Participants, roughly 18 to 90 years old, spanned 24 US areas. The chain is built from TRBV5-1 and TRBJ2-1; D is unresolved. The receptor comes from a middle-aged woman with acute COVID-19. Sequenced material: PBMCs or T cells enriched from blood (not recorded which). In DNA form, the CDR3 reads TGCGCCAGCAGCTTGTTGCCGGGTCCCAATGAGCAGTTCTTC. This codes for CASSLLPGPNEQFF.